This TCR beta chain was observed in a study of shared clonotypes between healthy human individuals. Study context: The cohort comprised a couple of women and a few men. Their ages spanned 18 to 49 years.

As to this clone: Its antigen is currently unknown.

Authors' analysis steps: Filtering was not the same, since immunoSEQ gave junction-only sequences without quality scores. TCRdb's table, derived via immunoSEQ multiplex PCR, lists solely in-frame clones and lacks some. V, J and clone size reflect that table, while D and trimming were determined from the DNA. The sample records over a million clones, around three quarters being singletons. There are 15 residues in the CDR3. Germline lookup yields CDR1 ENHRY and CDR2 SYGVKD. V was shortened by 10 bases and J by 0 bases, with 13 bases between the two germline ends. Study results and caveats: Estimated richness was generally greater in naive than memory subsets.

The sequenced sample was memory CD4+ T cells from PBMCs. Subset noted: CD45RA-negative fraction. This chain links TRBV10-3 with TRBJ2-6; perhaps TRBD1 as D (6 bases). This clonotype was obtained from a man younger than 30 in good health. Some clones in this sample may be carry-over from other donors' samples. CDR3 amino acids: CATNPQGSGANVLTF. The CDR3 DNA follows: TGTGCCACAAACCCACAGGGCTCTGGGGCCAACGTCCTGACTTTC.